Sequencing of this T cell receptor (beta chain) was carried out in a study of blood T cell repertoires in COVID-19. Looking at the study overall: Nucleic acid was either cDNA or gDNA, and it came from T cells, B-cell-depleted T cells, or PBMCs.

The method was immunoSEQ multiplex PCR; TCRdb's version includes in-frame clones alone and lacks a portion of them. This sample carries 300,000 to 350,000 clones, around nine tenths of them seen once, and the ten largest clones take just under 4%. Concerning this clone itself: The junction does not match germline at one end; this may be a read error.

The CDR3 contains 15 residues. Germline loops: CDR1 MNHEY, CDR2 SMNVEV (reference sequence). Enrolled during active infection, Seattle patients were then followed longitudinally. The chain has TRBV27 and TRBJ1-6; maybe TRBD1 (5 bases). The sequencing sample was made of peripheral blood. The origin of this receptor is a woman aged 55 to 70 with COVID-19, enrolled during active disease. DNA of the CDR3: TGTACCAGCAGCCCCGGGACTTTCGGGAATTCACCCCTCCACTTT. Protein sequence: CTSSPGTFGNSPLHF.